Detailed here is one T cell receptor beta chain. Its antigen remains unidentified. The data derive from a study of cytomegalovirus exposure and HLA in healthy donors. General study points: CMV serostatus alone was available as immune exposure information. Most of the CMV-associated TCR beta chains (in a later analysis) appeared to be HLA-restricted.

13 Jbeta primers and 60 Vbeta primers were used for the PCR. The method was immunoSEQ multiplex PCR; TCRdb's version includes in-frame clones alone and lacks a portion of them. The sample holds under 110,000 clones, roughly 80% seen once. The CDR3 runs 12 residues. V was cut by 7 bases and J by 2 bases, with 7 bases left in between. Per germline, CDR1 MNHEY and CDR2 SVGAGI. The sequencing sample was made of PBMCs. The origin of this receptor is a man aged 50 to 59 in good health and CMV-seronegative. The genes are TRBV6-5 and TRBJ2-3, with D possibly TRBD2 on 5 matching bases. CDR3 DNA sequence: TGTGCCAGCACGGGGAACACAGATACGCAGTATTTT. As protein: CASTGNTDTQYF.